The rows below give T cell receptor beta chains drawn from one sample of a study of blood T cell repertoires in COVID-19. TCRdb's copy holds only in-frame clones and misses some; the assay was immunoSEQ multiplex PCR. Of around 160,000 clones listed, around 80% are singletons. Source material: PBMCs or T cells enriched from blood (not recorded which). Receptors were obtained from a man aged 40-49 years who had recovered from COVID-19. Each CDR3 is given with its conserved first and last residue. Fields, in order: J gene, CDR3 length, V gene, clone size, D gene, CDR3 DNA, CDR3 protein. A D gene is named only where the DNA matches it firmly. Where a row states a size, it is once, few, many or the class of an expanded clone; other rows omit it.

TRBJ1-3 | 15 | TRBV18 | - | - | TGTGCCAGCTCACTACAGACAGGCTCTGGAAACACCATATATTTT | CASSLQTGSGNTIYF
TRBJ1-1 | 15 | TRBV6-5 | - | - | TGTGCCAGCAGGGCCCCCGGACAGACGAACACTGAAGCTTTCTTT | CASRAPGQTNTEAFF
TRBJ2-2 | 16 | TRBV5-1 | - | - | TGCGCCAGCAGCTTGTTTACCTCGGCGGACACCGGGGAGCTGTTTTTT | CASSLFTSADTGELFF
TRBJ2-3 | 15 | TRBV7-3 | - | TRBD2 | TGTGCCAGCAGCCCGCGGGGGAGTAGCACAGATACGCAGTATTTT | CASSPRGSSTDTQYF
TRBJ2-7 | 19 | TRBV27 | - | TRBD2 | TGTGCCAGCACCCAAAGGAGATCCGGGACTAGCGGGGGGATGGACGAGCAGTACTTC | CASTQRRSGTSGGMDEQYF
TRBJ2-1 | 16 | TRBV24-1 | - | TRBD2 | TGTGCCACCAGTGAGGGAGGACTAGCGGGGGTGGTTGAGCAGTTCTTC | CATSEGGLAGVVEQFF
TRBJ1-2 | 14 | TRBV11-2 | - | - | TGTGCCAGCAGCTTAGAACAGACCCCCTATGGCTACACCTTC | CASSLEQTPYGYTF
TRBJ2-7 | 14 | TRBV7-6 | few | TRBD1 | TGTGCCAGCAGCCCAGAAGACAGGGGGCGGGAGCAGTACTTC | CASSPEDRGREQYF
TRBJ2-2 | 16 | TRBV7-9 | many | TRBD1 | TGTGCCAGCAGAACGGGACAGGGTATCGACACCGGGGAGCTGTTTTTT | CASRTGQGIDTGELFF
TRBJ2-2 | 16 | TRBV6-5 | - | TRBD1 | TGTGCCAGCAGTTACTCAGGGACAGTTAACACCGGGGAGCTGTTTTTT | CASSYSGTVNTGELFF
TRBJ1-2 | 12 | TRBV29-1 | - | - | TGCAGCGTTGAAAAGGGAGATTATGGCTACACCTTC | CSVEKGDYGYTF
TRBJ2-1 | 11 | TRBV20-1 | few | - | TGCAGTGCTAGAGATTTTATTGAGCAGTTCTTC | CSARDFIEQFF
TRBJ1-2 | 17 | TRBV24-1 | - | TRBD1 | TGTGCCACCAGTGACCCCCAAGGGCCTACAGGGGCGAATGGCTACACCTTC | CATSDPQGPTGANGYTF
TRBJ2-2 | 14 | TRBV24-1 | few | TRBD2 | TGTGCCACCGGGGAGGGGTCACCGACCGGGGAGCTGTTTTTT | CATGEGSPTGELFF
TRBJ2-3 | 15 | TRBV6-5 | - | TRBD2 | TGTGCCAGCAGTTCGGGACTAGCGGGCACAGATACGCAGTATTTT | CASSSGLAGTDTQYF
TRBJ2-2 | 15 | TRBV7-2 | few | - | TGTGCCAGCAGCGGGGGCCTACAACTCTCCGGGGAGCTGTTTTTT | CASSGGLQLSGELFF
TRBJ1-5 | 15 | TRBV9 | - | TRBD1 | TGTGCCAGCAGCGCAGGGGGCACAAACGATCAGCCCCAGCATTTT | CASSAGGTNDQPQHF
TRBJ1-1 | 15 | TRBV10-2 | once | TRBD1 | TGCGCCAGCGTGGGGACAGGTTTCCCCACCACTGAAGCTTTCTTT | CASVGTGFPTTEAFF
TRBJ1-2 | 11 | TRBV19 | - | - | TGTGCCAGTAGGAACAGCTATGGCTACACCTTC | CASRNSYGYTF
TRBJ2-3 | 20 | TRBV24-1 | few | TRBD1 | TGTGCCACCAGTGCCCCTCGTGGACAGGGGGGCGCCCTCTTTTTAGATACGCAGTATTTT | CATSAPRGQGGALFLDTQYF
TRBJ2-3 | 14 | TRBV11-3 | few | - | TGTGCCAGCAGCTTACACGGGAAGGCCGATACGCAGTATTTT | CASSLHGKADTQYF
TRBJ1-2 | 16 | TRBV27 | - | TRBD1 | TGTGCCAGCAGTTTTCGGGACAGGGATCCTACACGGGGCTACACCTTC | CASSFRDRDPTRGYTF
TRBJ1-2 | 12 | TRBV29-1 | few | - | TGCAGCGTTGAGGCTTCTAACTATGGCTACACCTTC | CSVEASNYGYTF
TRBJ2-2 | 16 | TRBV19 | - | TRBD1 | TGTGCCAGTAGTAGGGGACAGGGGGCAGGTACCGGGGAGCTGTTTTTT | CASSRGQGAGTGELFF
TRBJ2-5 | 14 | TRBV6-5 | few | - | TGTGCCAGCAGTTACGGGGCGGCGCGGGAGACCCAGTACTTC | CASSYGAARETQYF
TRBJ1-1 | 13 | TRBV5-6 | - | - | TGTGCCAGCAGCTTGACAAAGAACACTGAAGCTTTCTTT | CASSLTKNTEAFF
TRBJ1-2 | 15 | TRBV4-1 | - | - | TGCGCCAGCAGCCAAGACACAGATCCTAACTATGGCTACACCTTC | CASSQDTDPNYGYTF
TRBJ1-2 | 13 | TRBV6-5 | - | - | TGTGCCAGCAGCATCGCCGGGGGTGAAGGCTACACCTTC | CASSIAGGEGYTF
TRBJ2-5 | 14 | TRBV28 | - | - | TGTGCCAGCACCCGGCCCTCCCGGAGGGAGACCCAGTACTTC | CASTRPSRRETQYF
TRBJ2-1 | 14 | TRBV7-3 | - | TRBD2 | TGTGCCAGCAGCTCGGGACTAGCCAGACTTGAGCAGTTCTTC | CASSSGLARLEQFF